Listed below are T cell receptor beta chains from one sample, sequenced in a study of cytomegalovirus exposure and HLA in healthy donors. TCRdb keeps only in-frame clones here, not all; method: immunoSEQ multiplex PCR. The sample contains some 200,000 clones, about 10% of which appear only once. Sequenced input: PBMCs. These receptors were collected from a woman aged 30 to 39 in good health and CMV-seropositive. Both conserved end residues are part of each CDR3. Fields, in order: V gene, J gene, CDR3 protein.

>TRBV5-8|TRBJ2-1
CASSPANGFSSYNEQFF
>TRBV4-1|TRBJ1-5
CASSQGQNSNQPQHF
>TRBV6-5|TRBJ2-6
CASVDRANVLTF
>TRBV23-1|TRBJ2-1
CASSPWGDNEQFF
>TRBV5-4|TRBJ2-1
CAGTDGTAYNEQFF
>TRBV7-9|TRBJ1-1
CASSPQANTEAFF
>TRBV7-9|TRBJ1-2
CASSAWVGQGESYTF
>TRBV4-1|TRBJ2-3
CASSQIWTGPDTQYF
>TRBV7-3|TRBJ2-2
CASRPSAGGELFF
>TRBV30|TRBJ1-1
CAWSEDAKGLGTEAFF
>TRBV6-5|TRBJ1-2
CASNSPRGGYTF
>TRBV6-6|TRBJ2-5
CASSYSGGQETQYF
>TRBV11-3|TRBJ2-5
CASSLGLADQETQYF
>TRBV14|TRBJ2-2
CASSQGGTGTGELFF
>TRBV5-1|TRBJ2-3
CASSLELGTDTQYF
>TRBV11-2|TRBJ1-1
CASSRTGTEAFF
>TRBV25-1|TRBJ2-7
CASSDPRGADEQYF
>TRBV7-9|TRBJ2-5
CASSSGQFQETQYF
>TRBV6-5|TRBJ2-3
CASSTGTPFTQYF
>TRBV21-1|TRBJ2-3
CASKGQGVFVTQYF
>TRBV7-3|TRBJ2-3
CASSLGGRGSDTQYF
>TRBV6-1|TRBJ1-1
CASRHRNTEAFF
>TRBV2|TRBJ1-2
CASSERREVYGYTF
>TRBV27|TRBJ2-3
CASSPRVLSTDTQYF
>TRBV6-1|TRBJ2-1
CASSVKPSGTSYNEQFF
>TRBV27|TRBJ1-1
CASSLSQGVNTEAFF
>TRBV6-6|TRBJ2-1
CASSPDRGRESRQFF
>TRBV5-6|TRBJ1-2
CASSYSTGRGGYTF
>TRBV9|TRBJ1-1
CASNAPLLGRADTEAFF
>TRBV30|TRBJ1-1
CAWSVGGQAEAFF
>TRBV12-5|TRBJ1-5
CASGLGQGNQPQHF
>TRBV30|TRBJ1-1
CAWDRANTEAFF
>TRBV7-2|TRBJ2-7
CASSLVLAEIYEQYF
>TRBV5-4|TRBJ2-5
CASSFLAGAAETQYF
>TRBV4-1|TRBJ1-1
CASSQLNRWPEAFF
>TRBV2|TRBJ2-5
CASSLWETQYF
>TRBV9|TRBJ2-3
CASAWASGVSTDTQYF
>TRBV7-3|TRBJ2-3
CASSIYSTDTQYF
>TRBV5-1|TRBJ1-2
CASSFTQGAGGYTF
>TRBV5-1|TRBJ2-1
CASSAGESSYNEQFF
>TRBV29-1|TRBJ2-2
CSVARASGRAGELFF
>TRBV27|TRBJ1-5
CASSSQGLYQPQHF
>TRBV19|TRBJ1-1
CASSLSDRLMNTEAFF
>TRBV30|TRBJ2-7
CAWSPSIGTAEQYF
>TRBV9|TRBJ2-7
CASSPQTSHEQYF
>TRBV9|TRBJ2-7
CASSVEGGPGGPPSSYEQYF
>TRBV27|TRBJ1-5
CASSRGTANQPQHF
>TRBV2|TRBJ1-2
CASSRGNNYGYTF
>TRBV2|TRBJ1-2
CATRGDRGIENYGYTF
>TRBV30|TRBJ2-2
CAWSVVSGELFF
>TRBV5-6|TRBJ1-5
CASSLGGGRSNQPQHF
>TRBV10-3|TRBJ2-7
CAISDTTGLAGADEQYF
>TRBV7-8|TRBJ1-1
CASSWELNTEAFF
>TRBV13|TRBJ2-2
CASNRGTGELFF
>TRBV7-9|TRBJ2-7
CASSSTGVGEQYF
>TRBV5-1|TRBJ2-7
CASSSDFYEQYF
>TRBV6-6|TRBJ2-7
CASSHGTGGKYEQYF
>TRBV5-1|TRBJ2-2
CASSRTSGKNTGELFF